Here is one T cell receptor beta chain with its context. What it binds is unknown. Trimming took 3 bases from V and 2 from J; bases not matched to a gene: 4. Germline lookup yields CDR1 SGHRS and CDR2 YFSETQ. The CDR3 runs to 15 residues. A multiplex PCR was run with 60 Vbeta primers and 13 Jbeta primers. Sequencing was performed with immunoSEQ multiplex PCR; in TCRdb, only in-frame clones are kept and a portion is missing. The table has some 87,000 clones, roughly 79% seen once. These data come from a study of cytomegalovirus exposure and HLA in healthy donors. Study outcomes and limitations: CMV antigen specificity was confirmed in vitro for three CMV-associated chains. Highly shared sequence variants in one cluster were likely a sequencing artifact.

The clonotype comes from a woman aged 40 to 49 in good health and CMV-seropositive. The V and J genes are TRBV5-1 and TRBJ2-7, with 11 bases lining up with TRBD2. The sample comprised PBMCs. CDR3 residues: CASSSTSGGTYEQYF. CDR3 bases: TGCGCCAGCAGCTCTACTAGCGGGGGAACCTACGAGCAGTACTTC.